This T cell receptor (beta chain) emerged from a study of cytomegalovirus exposure and HLA in healthy donors. This clone appeared a single time. The antigen is undetermined. As for the donors, each was a healthy bone marrow donor. The study's findings and limits: Altogether, more than 150 TCR beta chains were recorded as cytomegalovirus-associated.

Both 60 Vbeta primers and 13 Jbeta primers went into the PCR. Profiling relied on immunoSEQ multiplex PCR, and the TCRdb table lists in-frame clones only, not all of them. This sample has some 150,000 clones; approximately 81% occur once, and the top ten carry 2.3%. The V and J ends lost 4 bases and 3 bases respectively, with 18 bases between them. CDR1 and CDR2 (germline): SEHNR, FQNEAQ (reference sequence). The CDR3 runs 16 residues. The sequence was collected from a woman aged 18-35 years in good health and CMV-seronegative. The gene calls are TRBV7-9 and TRBJ1-2, with a weak D call TRBD1 (6 bases). Sequenced: PBMCs. In DNA, the CDR3 is TGTGCCAGCAGCTGCTGCCCAGGGGCATCCTACTATGGCTACACCTTC. This codes for CASSCCPGASYYGYTF. The whole variable domain, filled in from reference TRBV7-9 and TRBJ1-2, reads DTGVSQNPRHKITKRGQNVTFRCDPISEHNRLYWYRQTLGQGPEFLTYFQNEAQLEKSRLLSDRFSAERPKGSFSTLEIQRTEQGDSAMYLCASSCCPGASYYGYTFGSGTRLTVV.